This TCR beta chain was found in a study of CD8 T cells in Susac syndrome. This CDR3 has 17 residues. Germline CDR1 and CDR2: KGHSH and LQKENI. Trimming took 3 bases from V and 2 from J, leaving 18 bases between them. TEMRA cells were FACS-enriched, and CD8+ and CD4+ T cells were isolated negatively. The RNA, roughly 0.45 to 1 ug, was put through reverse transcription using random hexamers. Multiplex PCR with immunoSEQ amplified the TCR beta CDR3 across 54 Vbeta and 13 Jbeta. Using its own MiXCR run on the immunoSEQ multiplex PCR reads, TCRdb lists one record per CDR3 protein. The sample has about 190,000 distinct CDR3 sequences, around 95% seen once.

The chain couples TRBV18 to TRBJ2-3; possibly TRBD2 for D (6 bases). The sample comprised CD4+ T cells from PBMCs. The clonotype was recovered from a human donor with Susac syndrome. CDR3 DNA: TGTGCCAGCTCACCGCAACCACCGGGACTCGACACAGATACGCAGTATTTT. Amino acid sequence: CASSPQPPGLDTDTQYF.